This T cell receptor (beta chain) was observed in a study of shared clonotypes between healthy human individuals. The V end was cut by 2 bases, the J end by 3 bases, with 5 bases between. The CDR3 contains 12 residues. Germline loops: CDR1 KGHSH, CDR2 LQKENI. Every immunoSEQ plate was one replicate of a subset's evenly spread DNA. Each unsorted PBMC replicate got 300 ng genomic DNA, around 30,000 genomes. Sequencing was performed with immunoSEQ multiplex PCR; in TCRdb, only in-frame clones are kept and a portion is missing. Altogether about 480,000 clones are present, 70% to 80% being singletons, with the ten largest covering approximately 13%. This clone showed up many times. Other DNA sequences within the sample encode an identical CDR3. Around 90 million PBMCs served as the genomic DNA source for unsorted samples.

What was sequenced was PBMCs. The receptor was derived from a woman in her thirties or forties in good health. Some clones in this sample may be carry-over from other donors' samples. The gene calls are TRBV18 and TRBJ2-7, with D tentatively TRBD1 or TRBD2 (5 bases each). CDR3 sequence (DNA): TGTGCCAGCTCACCAGGGGGCTACGAGCAGTACTTC. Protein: CASSPGGYEQYF.